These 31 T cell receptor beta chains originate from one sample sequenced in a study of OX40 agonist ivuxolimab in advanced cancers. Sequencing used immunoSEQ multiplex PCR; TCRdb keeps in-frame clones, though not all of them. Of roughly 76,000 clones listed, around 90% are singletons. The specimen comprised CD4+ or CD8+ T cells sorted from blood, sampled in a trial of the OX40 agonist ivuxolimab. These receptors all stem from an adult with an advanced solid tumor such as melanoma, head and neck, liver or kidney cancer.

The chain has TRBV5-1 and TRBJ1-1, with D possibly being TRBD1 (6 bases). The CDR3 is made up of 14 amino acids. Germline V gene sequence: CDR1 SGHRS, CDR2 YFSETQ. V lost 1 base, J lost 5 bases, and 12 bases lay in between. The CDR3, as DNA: TGCGCCAGCAGCTTGACACAGGGTGGAACTGAAGCTTTCTTT. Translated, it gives CASSLTQGGTEAFF. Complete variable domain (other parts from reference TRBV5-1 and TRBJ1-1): KAGVTQTPRYLIKTRGQQVTLSCSPISGHRSVSWYQQTPGQGLQFLFEYFSETQRNKGNFPGRFSGRQFSNSRSEMNVSTLELGDSALYLCASSLTQGGTEAFFGQGTRLTVV.

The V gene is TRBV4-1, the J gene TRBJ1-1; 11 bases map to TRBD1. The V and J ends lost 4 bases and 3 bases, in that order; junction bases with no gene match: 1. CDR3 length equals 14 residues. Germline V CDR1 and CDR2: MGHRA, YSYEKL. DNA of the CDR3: TGCGCCAGCAGCCCGGGACAGGGGGACACTGAAGCTTTCTTT. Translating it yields CASSPGQGDTEAFF.

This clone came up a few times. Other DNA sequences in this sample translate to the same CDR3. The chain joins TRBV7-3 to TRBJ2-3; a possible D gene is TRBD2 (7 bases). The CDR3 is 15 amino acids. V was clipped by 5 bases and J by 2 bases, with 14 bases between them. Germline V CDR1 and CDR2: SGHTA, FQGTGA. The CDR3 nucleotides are TGTGCCAGCAGCCCAGGCGGGGGCCCCACAGATACGCAGTATTTT. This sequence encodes CASSPGGGPTDTQYF.

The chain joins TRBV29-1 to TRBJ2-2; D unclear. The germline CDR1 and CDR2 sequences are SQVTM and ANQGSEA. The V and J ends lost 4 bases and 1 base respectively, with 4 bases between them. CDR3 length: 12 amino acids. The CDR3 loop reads CSVALNTGELFF. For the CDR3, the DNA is TGCAGCGTTGCCTTGAACACCGGGGAGCTGTTTTTT.

CDR3 DNA: TGTGCCAGCAGCTTAGTTCTTAACGAGCAGTACTTC. Translation: CASSLVLNEQYF. V is TRBV11-2 and J is TRBJ2-7; D unclear. Germline V gene sequence: CDR1 SGHAT, CDR2 FQNNGV. Trimming left V 1 base short and J 5 bases short, with 6 bases between. The CDR3 totals 12 residues.

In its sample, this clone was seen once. This CDR3 is CASSLPPPAYEQYF. CDR3 in DNA: TGTGCCAGTTCTCTCCCCCCCCCGGCCTACGAGCAGTACTTC. The V and J genes are TRBV27 and TRBJ2-7; D not certain. Deletions cut 9 bases from V and 2 bases from J, with 17 bases between. Looked up from germline, CDR1 is MNHEY and CDR2 is SMNVEV (reference sequence). CDR3 size: 14 residues.

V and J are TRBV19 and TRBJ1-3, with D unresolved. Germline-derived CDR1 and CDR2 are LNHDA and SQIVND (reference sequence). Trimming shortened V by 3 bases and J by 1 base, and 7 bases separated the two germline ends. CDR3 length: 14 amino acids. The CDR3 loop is CASSMVLSGNTIYF. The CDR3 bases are TGTGCCAGTAGTATGGTCCTTTCTGGAAACACCATATATTTT.

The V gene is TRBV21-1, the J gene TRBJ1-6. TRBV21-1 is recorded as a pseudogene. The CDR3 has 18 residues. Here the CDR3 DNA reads TGTGCCAGCAGCAAACCGGGAGTTGGGAGGGGATATAATTCACCCCTCCACTTT. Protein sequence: CASSKPGVGRGYNSPLHF.

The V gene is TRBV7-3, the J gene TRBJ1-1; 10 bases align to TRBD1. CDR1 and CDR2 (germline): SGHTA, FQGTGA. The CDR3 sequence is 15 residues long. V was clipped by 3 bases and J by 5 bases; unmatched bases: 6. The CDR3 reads CASSLTGGLMTEAFF. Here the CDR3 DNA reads TGTGCCAGCAGCTTGACAGGGGGCCTCATGACTGAAGCTTTCTTT.

The CDR3 sequence: CASRGTVSSYNEQFF. CDR3 in DNA: TGCGCCAGCCGCGGGACCGTTAGCTCCTACAATGAGCAGTTCTTC. V is TRBV10-2 and J is TRBJ2-1, with a tentative D call TRBD2 (6 bases). The CDR3 is 15 amino acids. Per germline, CDR1 WSHSY and CDR2 SAAADI. Trimming pared 8 bases from V and 0 bases from J, leaving 14 bases between.

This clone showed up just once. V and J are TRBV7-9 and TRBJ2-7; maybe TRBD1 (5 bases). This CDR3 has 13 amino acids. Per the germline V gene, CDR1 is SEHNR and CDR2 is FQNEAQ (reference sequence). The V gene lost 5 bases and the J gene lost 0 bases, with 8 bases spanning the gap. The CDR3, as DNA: TGTGCCAGCAGCAACAGGAGCTCCTACGAGCAGTACTTC. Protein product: CASSNRSSYEQYF.

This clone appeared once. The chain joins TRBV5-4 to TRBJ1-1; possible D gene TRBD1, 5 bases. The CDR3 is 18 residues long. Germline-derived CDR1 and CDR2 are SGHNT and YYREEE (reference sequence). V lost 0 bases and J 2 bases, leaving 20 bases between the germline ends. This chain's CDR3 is CASSLDAQGLRSNTEAFF. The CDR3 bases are TGTGCCAGCAGCTTGGACGCCCAGGGATTACGTTCAAACACTGAAGCTTTCTTT. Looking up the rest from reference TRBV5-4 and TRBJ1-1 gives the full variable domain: ETGVTQSPTHLIKTRGQQVTLRCSSQSGHNTVSWYQQALGQGPQFIFQYYREEENGRGNFPPRFSGLQFPNYSSELNVNALELDDSALYLCASSLDAQGLRSNTEAFFGQGTRLTVV.

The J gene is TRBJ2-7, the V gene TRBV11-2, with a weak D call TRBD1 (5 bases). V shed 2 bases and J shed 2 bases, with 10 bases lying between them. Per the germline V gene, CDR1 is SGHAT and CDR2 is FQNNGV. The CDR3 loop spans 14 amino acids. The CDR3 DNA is TGTGCCAGCAGCTTACAGGGCCCTGCCTACGAGCAGTACTTC. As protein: CASSLQGPAYEQYF.

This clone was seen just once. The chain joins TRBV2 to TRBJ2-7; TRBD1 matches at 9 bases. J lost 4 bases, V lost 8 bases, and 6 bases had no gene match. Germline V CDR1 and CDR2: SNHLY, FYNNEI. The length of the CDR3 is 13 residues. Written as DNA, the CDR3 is TGTGCCAGCCTTGGGACAGGGTGGTACGAGCAGTACTTC. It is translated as CASLGTGWYEQYF.

The CDR3 DNA sequence: TGTGCCATCCCCCGGGGGAACTATGGCTACACCTTC. As protein: CAIPRGNYGYTF. This chain connects TRBV10-3 to TRBJ1-2; D may be TRBD1 (5 bases). The CDR3 consists of 12 residues. CDR1 and CDR2 from the germline V gene are ENHRY and SYGVKD. V was cut by 8 bases and J by 2 bases, with 9 bases left in between.

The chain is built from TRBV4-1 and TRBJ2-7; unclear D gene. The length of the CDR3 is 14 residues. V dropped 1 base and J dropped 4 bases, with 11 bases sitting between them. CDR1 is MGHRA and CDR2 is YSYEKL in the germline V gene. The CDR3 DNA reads TGCGCCAGCAGCCAAGTGGATAGCTTGTACGAGCAGTACTTC. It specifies CASSQVDSLYEQYF.

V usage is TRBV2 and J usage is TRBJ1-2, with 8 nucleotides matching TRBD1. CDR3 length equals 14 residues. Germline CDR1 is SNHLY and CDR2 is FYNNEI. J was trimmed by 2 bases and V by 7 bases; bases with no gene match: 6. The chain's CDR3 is CASTTQGANYGYTF. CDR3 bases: TGTGCCAGCACCACCCAGGGGGCGAACTATGGCTACACCTTC.

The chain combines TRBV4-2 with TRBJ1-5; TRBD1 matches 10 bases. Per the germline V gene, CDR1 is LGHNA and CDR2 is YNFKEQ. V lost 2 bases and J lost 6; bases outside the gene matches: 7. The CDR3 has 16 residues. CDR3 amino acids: CASSQNTGTGVQPQHF. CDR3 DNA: TGTGCCAGCAGCCAAAACACCGGGACAGGGGTTCAGCCCCAGCATTTT.

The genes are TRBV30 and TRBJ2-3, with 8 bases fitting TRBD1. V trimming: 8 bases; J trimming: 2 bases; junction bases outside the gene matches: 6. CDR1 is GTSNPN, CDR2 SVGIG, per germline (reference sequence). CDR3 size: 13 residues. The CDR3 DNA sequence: TGTGCCGGGCAGGGGGCCTACACAGATACGCAGTATTTT. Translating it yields CAGQGAYTDTQYF. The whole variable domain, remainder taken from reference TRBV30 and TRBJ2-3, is SQTIHQWPATLVQPVGSPLSLECTVEGTSNPNLYWYRQAAGRGLQLLFYSVGIGQISSEVPQNLSASRPQDRQFILSSKKLLLSDSGFYLCAGQGAYTDTQYFGPGTRLTVL.

The CDR3 here is CASSPLGRGDTGELFF. The CDR3 coding sequence is TGTGCCAGCAGCCCGCTCGGGCGGGGGGATACCGGGGAGCTGTTTTTT. This sequence joins TRBV9 and TRBJ2-2; 8 nucleotides agree with TRBD2. V lost 4 bases to trimming and J lost 5 bases; unmatched junction nucleotides: 10. CDR1 and CDR2 (germline): SGDLS, YYNGEE. The CDR3 covers 16 residues.

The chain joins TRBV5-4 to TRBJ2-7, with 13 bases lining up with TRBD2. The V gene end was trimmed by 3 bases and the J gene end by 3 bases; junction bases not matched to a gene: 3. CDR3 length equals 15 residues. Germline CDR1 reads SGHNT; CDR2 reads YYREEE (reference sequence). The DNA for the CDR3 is TGTGCCAGCAGCTGGACTAGCGGGGGAGGCTACGAGCAGTACTTC. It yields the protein CASSWTSGGGYEQYF.

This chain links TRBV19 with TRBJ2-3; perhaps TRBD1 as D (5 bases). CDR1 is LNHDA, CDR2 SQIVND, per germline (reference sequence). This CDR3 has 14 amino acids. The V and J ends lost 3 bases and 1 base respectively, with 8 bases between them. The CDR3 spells CASSILQGTDTQYF. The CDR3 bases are TGTGCCAGTAGTATCCTACAGGGCACAGATACGCAGTATTTT.

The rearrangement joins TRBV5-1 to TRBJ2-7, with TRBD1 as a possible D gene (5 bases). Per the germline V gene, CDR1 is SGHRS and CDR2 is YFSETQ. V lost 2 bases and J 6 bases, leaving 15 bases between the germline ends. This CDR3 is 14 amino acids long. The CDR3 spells CASSFDRSGSEQYF. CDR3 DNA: TGCGCCAGCAGCTTCGACCGCTCAGGGTCCGAGCAGTACTTC.

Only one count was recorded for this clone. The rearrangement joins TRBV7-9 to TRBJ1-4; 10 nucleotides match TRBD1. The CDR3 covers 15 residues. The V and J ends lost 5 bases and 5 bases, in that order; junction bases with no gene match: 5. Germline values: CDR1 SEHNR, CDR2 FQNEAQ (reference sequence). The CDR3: CASSGRQGANEKLFF. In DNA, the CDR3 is TGTGCCAGCAGCGGACGACAGGGGGCGAATGAAAAACTGTTTTTT.

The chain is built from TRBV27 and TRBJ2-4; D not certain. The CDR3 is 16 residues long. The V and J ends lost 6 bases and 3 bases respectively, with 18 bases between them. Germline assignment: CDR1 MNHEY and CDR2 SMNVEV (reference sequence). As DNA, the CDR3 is TGTGCCAGCAGCTCAGTCCCCCCGAGTGTCAAAAACATTCAGTACTTC. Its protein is CASSSVPPSVKNIQYF.

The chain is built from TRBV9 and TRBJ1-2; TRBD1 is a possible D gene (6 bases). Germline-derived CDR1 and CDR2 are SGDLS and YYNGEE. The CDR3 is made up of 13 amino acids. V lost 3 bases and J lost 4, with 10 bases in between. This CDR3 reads CASSEGGLYGYTF. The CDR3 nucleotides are TGTGCCAGCAGCGAAGGGGGGCTCTATGGCTACACCTTC.

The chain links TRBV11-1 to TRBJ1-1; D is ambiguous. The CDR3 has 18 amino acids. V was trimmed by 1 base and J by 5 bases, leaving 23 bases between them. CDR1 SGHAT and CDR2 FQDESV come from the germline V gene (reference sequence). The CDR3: CASSLVGPSREEWTEAFF. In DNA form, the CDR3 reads TGTGCCAGCAGCTTAGTAGGCCCATCGCGGGAGGAGTGGACTGAAGCTTTCTTT.

In DNA, the CDR3 is TGTGCCAGCAGTGCCTCTCCGGGGGCAGGGGAGACCCAGTACTTC. Translating gives CASSASPGAGETQYF. The rearrangement uses TRBV27 and TRBJ2-5; either TRBD1 or TRBD2 may supply D (6 bases each). Deletions cut 5 bases from V and 5 bases from J, with 18 bases between. CDR3 size: 15 residues. From germline, CDR1 is MNHEY and CDR2 SMNVEV (reference sequence).

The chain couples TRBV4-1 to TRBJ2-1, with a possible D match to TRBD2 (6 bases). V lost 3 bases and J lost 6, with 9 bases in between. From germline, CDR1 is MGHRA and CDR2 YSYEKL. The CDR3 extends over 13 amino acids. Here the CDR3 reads CASSHGGSNEQFF. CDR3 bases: TGCGCCAGCAGCCACGGAGGGAGCAATGAGCAGTTCTTC.

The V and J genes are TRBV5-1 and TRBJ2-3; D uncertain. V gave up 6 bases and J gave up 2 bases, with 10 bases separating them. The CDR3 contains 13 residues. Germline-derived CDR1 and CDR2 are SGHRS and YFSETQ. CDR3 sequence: CASTLDDTDTQYF. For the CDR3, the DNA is TGCGCCAGCACACTGGACGACACAGATACGCAGTATTTT. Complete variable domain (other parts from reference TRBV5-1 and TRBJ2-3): KAGVTQTPRYLIKTRGQQVTLSCSPISGHRSVSWYQQTPGQGLQFLFEYFSETQRNKGNFPGRFSGRQFSNSRSEMNVSTLELGDSALYLCASTLDDTDTQYFGPGTRLTVL.

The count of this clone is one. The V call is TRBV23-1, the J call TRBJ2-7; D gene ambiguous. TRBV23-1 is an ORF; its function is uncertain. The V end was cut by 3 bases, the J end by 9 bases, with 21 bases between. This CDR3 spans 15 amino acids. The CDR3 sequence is CASSHLICHYDPQYF. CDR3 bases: TGCGCCAGCAGTCACCTAATTTGCCACTACGATCCGCAGTACTTC.